This TCR beta chain is drawn from a study of early T cells in non-severe SARS-CoV-2 infection. For this clonotype: Its antigen is not identified.

MiXCR was run by TCRdb on the 5' RACE reads, yielding one entry per CDR3 protein. The data contain tens of thousands of distinct CDR3 sequences, around 15% of them seen just once; the ten biggest clones take up roughly 6%. Study conclusions and caveats: Lookups in VDJdb leaned toward anti-spike CD8 responses and missed private and CD4 specificities.

The V and J ends lost 5 bases and 3 bases, in that order; junction bases with no gene match: 11. This CDR3 contains 16 residues. Material for sequencing was whole blood. This sequence joins TRBV12-3 or TRBV12-4 and TRBJ1-1, with 8 bases aligning to TRBD1. The receptor comes from an adult who was a healthcare worker with PCR-confirmed SARS-CoV-2 infection or an uninfected control (not recorded which). For the CDR3, the DNA is TGTGCCAGCAGTCCGCGCCGGACAGGGACTGACACTGAAGCTTTCTTT. It translates to CASSPRRTGTDTEAFF.